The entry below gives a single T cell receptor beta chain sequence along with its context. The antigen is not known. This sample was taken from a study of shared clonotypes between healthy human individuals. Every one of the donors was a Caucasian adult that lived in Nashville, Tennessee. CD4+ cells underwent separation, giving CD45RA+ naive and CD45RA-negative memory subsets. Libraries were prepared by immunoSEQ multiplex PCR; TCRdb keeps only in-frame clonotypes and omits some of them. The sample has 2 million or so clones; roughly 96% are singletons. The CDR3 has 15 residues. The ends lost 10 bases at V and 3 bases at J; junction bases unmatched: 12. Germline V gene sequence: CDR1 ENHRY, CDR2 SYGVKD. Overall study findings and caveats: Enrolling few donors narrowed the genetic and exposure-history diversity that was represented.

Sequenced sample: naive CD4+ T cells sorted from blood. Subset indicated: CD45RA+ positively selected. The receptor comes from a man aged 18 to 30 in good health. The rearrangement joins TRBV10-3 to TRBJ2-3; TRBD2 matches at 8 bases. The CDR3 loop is CATQSSIAGTDTQYF. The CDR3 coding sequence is TGTGCCACCCAAAGTTCAATAGCGGGGACAGATACGCAGTATTTT.